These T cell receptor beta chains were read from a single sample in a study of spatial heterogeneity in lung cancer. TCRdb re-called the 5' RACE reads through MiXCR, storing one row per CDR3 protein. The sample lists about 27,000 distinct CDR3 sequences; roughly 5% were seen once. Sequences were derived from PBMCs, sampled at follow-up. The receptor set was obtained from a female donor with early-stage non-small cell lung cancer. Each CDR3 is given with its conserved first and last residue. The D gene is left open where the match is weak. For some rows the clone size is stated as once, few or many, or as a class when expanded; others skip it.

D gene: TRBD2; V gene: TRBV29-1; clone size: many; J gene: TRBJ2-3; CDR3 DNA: TGCAGCGTAGACAGCGGGACGGCAGATACGCAGTATTTT; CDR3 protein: CSVDSGTADTQYF
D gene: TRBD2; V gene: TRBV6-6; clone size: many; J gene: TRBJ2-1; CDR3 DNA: TGTGCCAGCAACTATGGGCGGGAGAGGAATGAGCAGTTCTTC; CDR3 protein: CASNYGRERNEQFF
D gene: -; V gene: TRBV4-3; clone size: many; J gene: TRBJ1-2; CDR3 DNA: TGCGCCAGCAGCCAAGTTGGTGACAACTATGGCTACACCTTC; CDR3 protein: CASSQVGDNYGYTF
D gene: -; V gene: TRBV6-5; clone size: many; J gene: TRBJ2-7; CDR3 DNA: TGTGCCAGCAGTTACCGGTACGAGCAGTACTTC; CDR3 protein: CASSYRYEQYF
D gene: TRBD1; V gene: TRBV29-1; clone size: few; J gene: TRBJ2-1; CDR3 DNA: TGCAGCGTTGTACCTGACAGGGATGAGCAGTTCTTC; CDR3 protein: CSVVPDRDEQFF
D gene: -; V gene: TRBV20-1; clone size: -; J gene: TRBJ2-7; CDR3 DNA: TGCAGTGCAATTAGCGAGCGGCGCGGTAATAACGAGCAGTACTTC; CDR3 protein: CSAISERRGNNEQYF
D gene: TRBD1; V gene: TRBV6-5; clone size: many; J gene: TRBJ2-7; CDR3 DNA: TGTGCCAGCCGATTAACAGGGGGCATTACATACGAGCAGTACTTC; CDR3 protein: CASRLTGGITYEQYF
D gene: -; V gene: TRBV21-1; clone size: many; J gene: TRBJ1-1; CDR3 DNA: TGTGCCAGCAGCAAGAGGAGGGGCGTCATGAACACTGAAGCTTTCTTT; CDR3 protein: CASSKRRGVMNTEAFF
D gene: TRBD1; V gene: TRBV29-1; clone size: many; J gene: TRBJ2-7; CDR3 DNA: TGCAGCGTCCGGACAGGGACCCACGAGCAGTACTTC; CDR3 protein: CSVRTGTHEQYF
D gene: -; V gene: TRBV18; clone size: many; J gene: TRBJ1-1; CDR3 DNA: TGTGCCAGCTCACCAAATGACCTAAAATACGCTGAAGCTTTCTTT; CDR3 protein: CASSPNDLKYAEAFF
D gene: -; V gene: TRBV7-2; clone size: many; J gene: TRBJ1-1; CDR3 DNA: TGTGCCAGCACCTCAACCGGGTCGCGAGCTTTCTTT; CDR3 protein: CASTSTGSRAFF
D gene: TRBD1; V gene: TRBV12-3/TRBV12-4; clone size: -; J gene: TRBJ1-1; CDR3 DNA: TGTGCCAGCAGTTTAGGGGACAGAAGGGGAACTGAAGCTTTCTTT; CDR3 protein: CASSLGDRRGTEAFF
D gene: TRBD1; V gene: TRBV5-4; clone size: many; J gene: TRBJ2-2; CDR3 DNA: TGTGCCAGCAGCTGGGACAGGGGGATGGACACCGGGGAGCTGTTTTTT; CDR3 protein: CASSWDRGMDTGELFF
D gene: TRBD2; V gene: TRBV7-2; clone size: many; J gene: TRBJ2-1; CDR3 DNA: TGTGCCAGCAGAGAACTAGCGGCCCCCATGGCTGAGCAGTTCTTC; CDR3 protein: CASRELAAPMAEQFF
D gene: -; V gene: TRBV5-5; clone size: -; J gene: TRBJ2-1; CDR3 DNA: TGTGTCAGCAGCTTAATGGCCGGTGAGCAGTTCTTC; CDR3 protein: CVSSLMAGEQFF
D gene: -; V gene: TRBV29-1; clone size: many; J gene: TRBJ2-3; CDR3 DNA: TGCAGCGTTGAACCCCCAAAAAAACCCCAGAGGAACACAGATACGCAGTATTTT; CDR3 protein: CSVEPPKKPQRNTDTQYF
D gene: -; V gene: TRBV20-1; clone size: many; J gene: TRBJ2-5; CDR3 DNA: TGCAGTGCTAGAGATGGGGGAAAGCAAGAGACCCAGTACTTC; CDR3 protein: CSARDGGKQETQYF
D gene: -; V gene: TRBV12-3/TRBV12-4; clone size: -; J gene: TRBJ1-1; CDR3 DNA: TGTGCCAGCAGTTTCGGGGGGAGGAACACTGAAGCTTTCTTT; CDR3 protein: CASSFGGRNTEAFF
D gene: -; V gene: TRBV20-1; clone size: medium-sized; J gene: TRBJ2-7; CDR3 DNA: TGCAGTACCCCTCGGGTGGGCAAGCAGAAGTACGAGCAGTACTTC; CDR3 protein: CSTPRVGKQKYEQYF
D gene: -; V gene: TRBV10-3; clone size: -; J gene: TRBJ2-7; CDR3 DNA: TGTGCCATCAGTGAAGGGACGGGAGAAAGGGGCGATCAGTACTTC; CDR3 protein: CAISEGTGERGDQYF
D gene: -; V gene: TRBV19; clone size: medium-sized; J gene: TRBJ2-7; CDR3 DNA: TGTGCCAGTAGTCCGACCGGGACGGACTCCTACGAGCAGTACTTC; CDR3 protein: CASSPTGTDSYEQYF
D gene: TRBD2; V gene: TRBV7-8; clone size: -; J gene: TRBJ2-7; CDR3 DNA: TGTGCCAGCAGCAGCGGGAGGGCCCTGGGGGAGCAGTACTTC; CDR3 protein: CASSSGRALGEQYF
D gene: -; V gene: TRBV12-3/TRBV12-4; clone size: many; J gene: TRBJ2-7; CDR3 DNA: TGTGCCAGCACCCTTGCCGGGAGCAACTCCTACGAGCAGTACTTC; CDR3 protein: CASTLAGSNSYEQYF
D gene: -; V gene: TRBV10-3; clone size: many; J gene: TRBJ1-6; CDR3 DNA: TGTGCCATCAGCCCCTACGAGGAATCACCCCTCCACTTT; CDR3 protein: CAISPYEESPLHF
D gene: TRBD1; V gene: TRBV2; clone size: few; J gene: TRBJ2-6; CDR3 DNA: TGTGCCAGCAGTGGCAGGGGGATACTGGCCTCTGGGGCCAACGTCCTGACTTTC; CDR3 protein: CASSGRGILASGANVLTF
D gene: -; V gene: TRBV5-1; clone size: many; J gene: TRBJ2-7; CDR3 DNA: TGCGCCAGCAGCATAGACAGCTACGAGCAGTACTTC; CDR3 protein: CASSIDSYEQYF
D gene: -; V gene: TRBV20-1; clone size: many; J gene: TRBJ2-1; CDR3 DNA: TGCAGTGCTAGAGCCCCCCGGGGGTATGAGCAGTTCTTC; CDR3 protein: CSARAPRGYEQFF